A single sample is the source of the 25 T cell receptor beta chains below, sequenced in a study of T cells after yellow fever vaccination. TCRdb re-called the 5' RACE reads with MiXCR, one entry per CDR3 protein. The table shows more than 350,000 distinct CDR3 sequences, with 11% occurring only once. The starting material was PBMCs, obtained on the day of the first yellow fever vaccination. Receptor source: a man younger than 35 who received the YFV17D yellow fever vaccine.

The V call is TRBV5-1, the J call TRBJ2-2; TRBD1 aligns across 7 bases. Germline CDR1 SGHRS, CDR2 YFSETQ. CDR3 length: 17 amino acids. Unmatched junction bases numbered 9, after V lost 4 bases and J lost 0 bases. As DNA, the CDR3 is TGCGCCAGCAGCCCGACCGGACAGGCTCCGAACACCGGGGAGCTGTTTTTT. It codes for CASSPTGQAPNTGELFF.

CDR3 amino acids: CASSPEAGINQPQHF. The CDR3 coding sequence is TGTGCCAGCTCACCAGAGGCAGGGATTAATCAGCCCCAGCATTTT. The J gene is TRBJ1-5, the V gene TRBV18; D possibly corresponds to TRBD1 (5 bases). This CDR3 has 15 residues. Germline V gives CDR1 KGHSH, CDR2 LQKENI. Trimming removed 2 bases at V and 4 bases at J, with 12 bases between.

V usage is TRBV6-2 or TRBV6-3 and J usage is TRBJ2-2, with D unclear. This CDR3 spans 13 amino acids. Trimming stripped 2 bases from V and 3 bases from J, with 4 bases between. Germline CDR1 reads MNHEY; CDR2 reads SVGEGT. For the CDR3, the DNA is TGTGCCAGCAGTTACGTGGACACCGGGGAGCTGTTTTTT. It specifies CASSYVDTGELFF.

The CDR3 DNA sequence: TGTGCCAGCAGCTTAGCCTACCCAGGGGAAGTTCCTGGAAACACCATATATTTT. Encoded protein: CASSLAYPGEVPGNTIYF. V usage is TRBV7-2 and J usage is TRBJ1-3, with D possibly being TRBD1 (6 bases). Germline lookup yields CDR1 SGHTA and CDR2 FQGNSA. The V and J ends lost 0 bases and 2 bases respectively, with 17 bases between them. The CDR3 covers 18 residues.

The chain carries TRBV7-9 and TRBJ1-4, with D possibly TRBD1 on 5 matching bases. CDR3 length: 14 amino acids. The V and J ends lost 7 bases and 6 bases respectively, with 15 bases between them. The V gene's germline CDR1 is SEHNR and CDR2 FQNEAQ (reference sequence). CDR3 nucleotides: TGTGCCAGCACCACCTGGGGGGTTTATGAAAAACTGTTTTTT. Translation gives CASTTWGVYEKLFF.

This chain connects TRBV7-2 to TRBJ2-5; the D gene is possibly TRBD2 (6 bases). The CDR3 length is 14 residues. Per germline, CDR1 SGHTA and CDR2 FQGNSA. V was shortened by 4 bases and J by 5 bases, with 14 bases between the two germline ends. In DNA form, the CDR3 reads TGTGCCAGCAGCTCTCGACTAGAAGGGGAGACCCAGTACTTC. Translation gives CASSSRLEGETQYF. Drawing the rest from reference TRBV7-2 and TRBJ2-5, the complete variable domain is GAGVSQSPSNKVTEKGKDVELRCDPISGHTALYWYRQSLGQGLEFLIYFQGNSAPDKSGLPSDRFSAERTGGSVSTLTIQRTQQEDSAVYLCASSSRLEGETQYFGPGTRLLVL.

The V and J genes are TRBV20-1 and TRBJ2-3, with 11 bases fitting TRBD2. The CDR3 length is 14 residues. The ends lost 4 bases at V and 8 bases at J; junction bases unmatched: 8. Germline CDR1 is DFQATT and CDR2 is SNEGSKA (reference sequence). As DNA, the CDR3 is TGCAGTGCTATACCCGGGACTAGCGGAGGTACGCAGTATTTT. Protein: CSAIPGTSGGTQYF.

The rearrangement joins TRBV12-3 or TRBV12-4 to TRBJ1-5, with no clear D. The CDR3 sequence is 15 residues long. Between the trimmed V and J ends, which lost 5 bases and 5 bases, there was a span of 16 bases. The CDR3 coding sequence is TGTGCCAGCAGTAACCCCTTAGGGCTGGATCAGCCCCAGCATTTT. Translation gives CASSNPLGLDQPQHF.

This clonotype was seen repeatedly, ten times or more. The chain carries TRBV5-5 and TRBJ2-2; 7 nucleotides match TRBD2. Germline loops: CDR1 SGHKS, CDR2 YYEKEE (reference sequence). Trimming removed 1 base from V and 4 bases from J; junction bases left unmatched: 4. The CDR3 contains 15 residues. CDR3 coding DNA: TGTGCCAGCAGCTTGTGGGAGGGACCCACCGGGGAGCTGTTTTTT. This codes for CASSLWEGPTGELFF.

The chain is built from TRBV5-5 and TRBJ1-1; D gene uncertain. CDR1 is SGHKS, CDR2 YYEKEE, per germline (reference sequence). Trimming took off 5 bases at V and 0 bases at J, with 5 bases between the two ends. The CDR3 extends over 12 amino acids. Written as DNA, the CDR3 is TGTGCCAGCAGACGGATGAACACTGAAGCTTTCTTT. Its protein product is CASRRMNTEAFF.

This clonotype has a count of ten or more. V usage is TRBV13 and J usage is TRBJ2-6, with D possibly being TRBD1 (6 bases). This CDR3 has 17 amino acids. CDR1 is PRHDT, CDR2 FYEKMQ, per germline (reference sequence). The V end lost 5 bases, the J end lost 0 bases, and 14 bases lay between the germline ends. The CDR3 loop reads CASSPRWDTSGANVLTF. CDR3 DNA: TGTGCCAGCAGCCCTCGTTGGGACACCTCTGGGGCCAACGTCCTGACTTTC.

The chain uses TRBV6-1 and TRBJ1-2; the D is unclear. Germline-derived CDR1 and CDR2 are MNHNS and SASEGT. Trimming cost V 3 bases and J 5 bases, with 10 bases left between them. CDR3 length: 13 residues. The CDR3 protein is CASSESGKYGYTF. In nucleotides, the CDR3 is TGTGCCAGCAGTGAGTCGGGCAAATATGGCTACACCTTC.

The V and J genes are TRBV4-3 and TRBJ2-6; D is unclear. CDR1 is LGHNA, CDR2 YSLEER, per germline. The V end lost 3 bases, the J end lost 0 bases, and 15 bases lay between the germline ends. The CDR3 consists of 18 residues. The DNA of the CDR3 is TGCGCCAGCAGCCAGCGCGTAGACTGGAGCTCTGGGGCCAACGTCCTGACTTTC. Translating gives CASSQRVDWSSGANVLTF.

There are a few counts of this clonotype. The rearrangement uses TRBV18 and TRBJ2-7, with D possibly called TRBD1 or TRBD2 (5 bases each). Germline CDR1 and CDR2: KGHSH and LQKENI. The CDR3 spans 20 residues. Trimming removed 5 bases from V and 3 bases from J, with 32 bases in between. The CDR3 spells CASSSSPGVTAGDANYEQYV. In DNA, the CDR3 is TGTGCCAGCTCATCATCCCCTGGGGTCACAGCCGGGGACGCTAACTACGAGCAGTACGTC.

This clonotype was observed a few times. The CDR3 reads CSASRESNQPQHF. The CDR3 DNA is TGCAGTGCTAGTCGTGAAAGCAATCAGCCCCAGCATTTT. The chain has TRBV20-1 and TRBJ1-5; D remains ambiguous. This CDR3 has 13 amino acids. From germline, CDR1 is DFQATT and CDR2 SNEGSKA (reference sequence). V was trimmed by 3 bases and J by 1 base, leaving 7 bases between them.

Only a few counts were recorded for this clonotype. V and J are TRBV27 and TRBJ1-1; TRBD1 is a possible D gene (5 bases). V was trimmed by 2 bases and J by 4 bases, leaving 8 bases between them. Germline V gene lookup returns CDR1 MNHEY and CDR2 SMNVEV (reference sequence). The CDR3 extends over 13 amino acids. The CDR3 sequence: CASSLKGSTEAFF. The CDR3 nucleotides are TGTGCCAGCAGTTTAAAGGGGAGCACTGAAGCTTTCTTT.

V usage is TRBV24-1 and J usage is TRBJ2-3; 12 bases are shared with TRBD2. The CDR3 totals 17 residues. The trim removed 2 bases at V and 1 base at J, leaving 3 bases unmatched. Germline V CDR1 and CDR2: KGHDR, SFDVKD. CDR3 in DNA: TGTGCCACCAGTGATTCGCGGACTAGCGGGGGCACAGATACGCAGTATTTT. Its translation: CATSDSRTSGGTDTQYF.

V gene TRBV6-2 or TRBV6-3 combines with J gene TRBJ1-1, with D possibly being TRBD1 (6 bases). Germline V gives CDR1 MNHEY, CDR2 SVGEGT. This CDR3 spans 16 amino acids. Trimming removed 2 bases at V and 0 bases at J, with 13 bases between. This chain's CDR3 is CASSYGPTGLNTEAFF. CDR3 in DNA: TGTGCCAGCAGTTACGGCCCCACAGGGTTGAACACTGAAGCTTTCTTT.

In nucleotides, the CDR3 is TGCAGTGCTAGCGGACCCGGGGGGCGATGGTTTATTGAGCAGTTCTTC. Translating it yields CSASGPGGRWFIEQFF. The genes are TRBV20-1 and TRBJ2-1; TRBD2 is a possible D gene (7 bases). The germline gives CDR1 DFQATT, CDR2 SNEGSKA (reference sequence). The CDR3 totals 16 residues. Trimming cost V 3 bases and J 9 bases, with 24 bases left between them.

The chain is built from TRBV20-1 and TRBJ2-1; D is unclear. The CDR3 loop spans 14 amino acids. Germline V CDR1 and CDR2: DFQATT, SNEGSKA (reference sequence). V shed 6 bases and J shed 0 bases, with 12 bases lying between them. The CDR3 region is CSARYTLSYNEQFF. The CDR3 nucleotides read TGCAGTGCCCGATATACGCTCTCCTACAATGAGCAGTTCTTC.

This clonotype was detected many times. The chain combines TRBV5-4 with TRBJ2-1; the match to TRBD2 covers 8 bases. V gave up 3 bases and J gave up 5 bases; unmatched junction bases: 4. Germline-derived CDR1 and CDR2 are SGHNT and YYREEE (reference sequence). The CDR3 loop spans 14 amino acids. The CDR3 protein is CASSWVAGNNEQFF. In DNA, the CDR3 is TGTGCCAGCAGCTGGGTAGCGGGGAACAATGAGCAGTTCTTC.

CDR3 DNA: TGTGCCAGCAGCCAAGTACAGGGAAGGGGGGACAATGAGCAGTTCTTC. This gives the protein CASSQVQGRGDNEQFF. The chain couples TRBV14 to TRBJ2-1; D tentatively reads TRBD1 or TRBD2 (6 bases each). Trimming pared 1 base from V and 5 bases from J, leaving 15 bases between. Germline assignment: CDR1 SGHDN and CDR2 FVKESK. CDR3 length: 16 amino acids.

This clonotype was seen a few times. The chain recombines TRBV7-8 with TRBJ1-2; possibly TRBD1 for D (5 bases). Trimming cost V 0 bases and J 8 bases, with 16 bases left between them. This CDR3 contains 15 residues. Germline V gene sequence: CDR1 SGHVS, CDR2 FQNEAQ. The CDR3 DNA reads TGTGCCAGCAGCTTAGCGACTCCACAGGTCGGAGGCTACACCTTC. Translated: CASSLATPQVGGYTF.

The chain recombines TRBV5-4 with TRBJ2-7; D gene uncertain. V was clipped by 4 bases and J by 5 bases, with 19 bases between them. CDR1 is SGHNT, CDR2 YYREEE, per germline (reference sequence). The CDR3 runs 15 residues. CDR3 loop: CASSVRSTSPHEQYF. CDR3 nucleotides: TGTGCCAGCAGCGTCAGGTCTACCTCCCCCCACGAGCAGTACTTC.

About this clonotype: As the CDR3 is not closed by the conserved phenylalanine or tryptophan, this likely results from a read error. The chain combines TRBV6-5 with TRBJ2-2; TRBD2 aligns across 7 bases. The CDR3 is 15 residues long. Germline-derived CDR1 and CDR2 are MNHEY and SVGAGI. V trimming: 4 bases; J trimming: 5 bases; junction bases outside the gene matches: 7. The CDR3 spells CASSFEMGGTGELFS. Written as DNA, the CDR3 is TGTGCCAGCAGTTTCGAAATGGGGGGGACCGGGGAGCTGTTTTCT.